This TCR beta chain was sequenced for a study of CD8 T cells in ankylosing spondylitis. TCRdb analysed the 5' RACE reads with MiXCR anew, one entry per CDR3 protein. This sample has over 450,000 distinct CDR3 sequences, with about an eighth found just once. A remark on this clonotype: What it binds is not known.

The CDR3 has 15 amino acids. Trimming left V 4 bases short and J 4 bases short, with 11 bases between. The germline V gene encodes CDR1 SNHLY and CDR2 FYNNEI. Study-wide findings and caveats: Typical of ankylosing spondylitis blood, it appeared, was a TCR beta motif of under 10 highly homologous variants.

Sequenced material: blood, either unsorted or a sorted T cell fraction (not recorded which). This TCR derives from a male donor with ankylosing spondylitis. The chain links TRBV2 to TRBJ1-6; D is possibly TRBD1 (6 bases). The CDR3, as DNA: TGTGCCAGCAGTGGGGGGGCATCTTATAATTCACCCCTCCACTTT. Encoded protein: CASSGGASYNSPLHF.